This T cell receptor (beta chain) was documented in a study of T cells in Graves' hyperthyroidism and ophthalmopathy. Study-level points and caveats: Most thyroid clonotypes expanded above 0.001 were also detected in blood.

Amplification of TCR beta CDR3 regions was performed using RNA transcripts as template. TCR CDR3 underwent first-round RT-PCR with the HTBI primer set. MiXCR, applied by TCRdb to the multiplex PCR reads, yields one record per CDR3 protein. Among about 740,000 distinct CDR3 sequences, around 13% were seen once, and the ten largest hold 9.5% to 13%. This clonotype appeared a few times. Antigen specificity is unknown. V shed 4 bases and J shed 5 bases, with 12 bases lying between them. Germline lookup yields CDR1 MGHRA and CDR2 YSYEKL. CDR3 length equals 13 residues. This receptor was identified in a young woman with Graves' hyperthyroidism. Sequenced input: blood. This chain connects TRBV4-1 to TRBJ2-7; D is perhaps TRBD1 or TRBD2 (5 bases each). The DNA for the CDR3 is TGCGCCAGCAGCCGGGTTGGGGGAAACGAGCAGTACTTC. Amino acids: CASSRVGGNEQYF.